Below, one T cell receptor (beta chain) is given with its context. The antigen remains unidentified. This sample was included in a study of OX40 agonist ivuxolimab in advanced cancers. Across the whole study: The dose-escalation group included hepatocellular carcinoma, melanoma, renal cell carcinoma and head and neck cancer.

Points from the study as a whole: The antigens recognized by the expanded peripheral T cells, that is their antigen specificity, were not determined.

This CDR3 is built from 14 residues. V lost 2 bases and J 7 bases, leaving 11 bases between the germline ends. CDR1 and CDR2 (germline): MNHNS, SASEGT. Some clones are missing from TCRdb's copy, which holds only in-frame ones; the method was immunoSEQ multiplex PCR. Altogether 55,000 to 70,000 clones are present, roughly 84% being singletons, with the ten largest covering 2.4%. The specimen comprised CD4+ or CD8+ T cells sorted from blood, sampled in a trial of the OX40 agonist ivuxolimab. The V gene is TRBV6-1, the J gene TRBJ2-2; D perhaps matches TRBD1 (6 bases). This receptor was obtained from an adult with an advanced solid tumor such as melanoma, head and neck, liver or kidney cancer. The CDR3, as DNA: TGTGCCAGCAGTGAATCAGGGGCGAGCGGGGAGCTGTTTTTT. Amino acids: CASSESGASGELFF.